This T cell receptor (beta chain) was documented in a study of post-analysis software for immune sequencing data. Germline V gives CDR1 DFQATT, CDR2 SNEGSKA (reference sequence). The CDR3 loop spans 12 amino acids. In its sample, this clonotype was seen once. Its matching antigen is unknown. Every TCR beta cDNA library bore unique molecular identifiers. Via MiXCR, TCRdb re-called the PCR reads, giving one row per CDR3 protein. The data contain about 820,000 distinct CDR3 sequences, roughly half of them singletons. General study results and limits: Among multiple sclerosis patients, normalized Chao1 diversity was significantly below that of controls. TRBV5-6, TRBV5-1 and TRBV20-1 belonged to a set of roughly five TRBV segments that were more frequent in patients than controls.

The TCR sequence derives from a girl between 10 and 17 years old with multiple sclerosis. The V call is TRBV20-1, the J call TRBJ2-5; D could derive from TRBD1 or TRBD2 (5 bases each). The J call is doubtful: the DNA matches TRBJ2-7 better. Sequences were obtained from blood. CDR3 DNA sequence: TGCAGTGCTATGGGCCAGAGGGGCGAGCAGTACTTC. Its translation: CSAMGQRGEQYF.